What follows is one TCR beta chain and its context. The antigen remains unidentified. Assay used: immunoSEQ multiplex PCR; TCRdb lists only in-frame clones, some missing. The sample records around 110,000 clones, approximately 90% being singletons. V was clipped by 5 bases and J by 4 bases, with 9 bases between them. This CDR3 is built from 12 residues. CDR1 is SGHNT and CDR2 is YYREEE in the germline V gene (reference sequence). The sample belongs to a study of T cell responses to AZD1222 COVID-19 vaccine. At the level of the study: It was second doses at about 4 or about 12 weeks that were pooled. Notes on the study in general: The donor group comprised mostly white British people and more females; the analysis possibly underestimated clonal diversity. The study sampled repertoires only after the peak T cell response.

The sequence came from an adult in good health. The chain is built from TRBV5-4 and TRBJ1-2; D perhaps matches TRBD1 (6 bases). The source material was peripheral blood, sampled on day 0 of AZD1222 vaccination. The CDR3 DNA reads TGTGCCAGCAGTCAGGACAGCTATGGCTACACCTTC. It is translated as CASSQDSYGYTF.